The clone carrying this T cell receptor beta chain was seen repeatedly, ten times or more. What it binds is not known. A much larger clone sits a single nucleotide away, making a read error possible. Original handling: Clinicopathological groups supplied CDR3 differences that were used to build a distant-metastasis classifier for papillary thyroid cancer. TCRdb reassembled clones from the PCR reads with MiXCR. The V and J calls come from TCRdb's annotation, not from the publication. Of tens of thousands of clones detected, less than 20% appear once; the ten largest clones hold 2.7%. This sample was taken from a study of metastatic and nonmetastatic thyroid tumors. Across the whole study: Samples came from malignant and benign thyroid patients, and repertoires were compared across blood and tumor or nodule tissue. Overall study findings and caveats: Patients with malignant thyroid tumors reportedly had significantly higher TCR beta diversity than those with benign nodules, in blood and tumor.

No patient had received any treatment before thyroid surgery. The CDR3 covers 14 residues. Germline assignment: CDR1 MDHEN and CDR2 SYDVKM. The sequence derives from a male donor with papillary thyroid cancer or a benign thyroid nodule (not recorded which). Some clones in this sample may be carry-over from other donors' samples. The sequencing input was adjacent normal tissue. This sequence joins TRBV28 and TRBJ2-5; 7 nucleotides align to TRBD1. CDR3 region: CASSLGDSQETRYF. CDR3 in DNA: TGTGCCAGCAGTTTGGGGGACAGCCAAGAGACCCGGTACTTC. Supplemented by reference TRBV28 and TRBJ2-5, the full variable domain reads DVKVTQSSRYLVKRTGEKVFLECVQDMDHENMFWYRQDPGLGLRLIYFSYDVKMKEKGDIPEGYSVSREKKERFSLILESASTNQTSMYLCASSLGDSQETRYFGPGTRLLVL.